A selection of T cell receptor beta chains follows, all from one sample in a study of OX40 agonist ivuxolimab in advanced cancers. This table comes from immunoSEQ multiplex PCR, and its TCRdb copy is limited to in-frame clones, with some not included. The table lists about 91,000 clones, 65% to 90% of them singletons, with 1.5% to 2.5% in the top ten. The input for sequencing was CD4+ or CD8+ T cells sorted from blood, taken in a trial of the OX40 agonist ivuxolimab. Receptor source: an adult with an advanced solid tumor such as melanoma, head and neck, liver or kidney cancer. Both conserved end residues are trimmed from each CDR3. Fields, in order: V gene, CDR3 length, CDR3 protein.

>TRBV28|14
ASSSGTSIGTGELF
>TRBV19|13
ASSPVAGDAYEQY
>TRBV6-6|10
ASSAGTGELF
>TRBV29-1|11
SGRQGYTDTQY
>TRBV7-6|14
ASSSPSPQGGNEQF
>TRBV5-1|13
ASRLAGVTYNEQF
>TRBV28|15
ASSSEPDGVWYNEQF
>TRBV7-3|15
ASSPLPGPGTDNEQF
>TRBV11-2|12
ASSPNRGYDEQF
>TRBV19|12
ASLPGTYSHEQF
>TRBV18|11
ASSQIQNTEAF
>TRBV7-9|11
ASSLAGRYEQY
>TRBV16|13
ASSQSQGANSPLH
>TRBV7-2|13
ASSRGDGARNEQY
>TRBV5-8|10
ASSSSYSGQY
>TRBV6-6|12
ASWDRGFGNTIY
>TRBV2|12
ASTRGGAHTEAF
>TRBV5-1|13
ASSKGTSGSYEQY
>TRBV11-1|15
ASSRGASGREGTEAF
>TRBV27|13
ASTTLDRVGDTQY
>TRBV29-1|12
SVEMTSGQETQY
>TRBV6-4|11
ASSVQGMQTQY
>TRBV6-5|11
ARPRTHTYEQY
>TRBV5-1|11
ASSLFPTNEQF
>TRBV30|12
AWRRRAGSYEQY
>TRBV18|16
ASSPSPGQGVGANVLT
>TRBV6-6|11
ASSGGGGGRAF
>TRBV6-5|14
ASSYTRTGGGYGYT
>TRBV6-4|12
ASRTGGTLYGYT
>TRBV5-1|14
ASSFRQLSSYNEQF
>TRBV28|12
ASSLPGQQETQY
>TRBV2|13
ASSEARGNLHEQY
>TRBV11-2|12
ASSRPSGYNEQF
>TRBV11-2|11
ASSLLQGNTIY
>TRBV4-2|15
ASSPATLAGGSYEQY
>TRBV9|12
ASSVSRVTDTQY
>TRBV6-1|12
AILVGTGGNTIY
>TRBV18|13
ASSPGLAGIDEQY
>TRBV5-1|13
ASSLESVNTGELF
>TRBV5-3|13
ARSHTGTGGYEQY
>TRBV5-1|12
ASSEGTSYNEQF
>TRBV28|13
ASSSSGGLQETQY
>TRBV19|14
ASSSTSGSPHNEQF
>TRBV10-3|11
AVARATNEKLF
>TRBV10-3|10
AIRQGYNEQF
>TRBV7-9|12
ASSLAGYNTEAF
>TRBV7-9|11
ASSLATLDTQY
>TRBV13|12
ASDRHGAKNIQY
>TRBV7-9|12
ASIPSGTAEKLF
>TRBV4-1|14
ASSQDGQGSYNEQF
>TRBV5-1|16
ASSSGWRQGGTQETQY
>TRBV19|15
ASSMVGRGTTNEKLF
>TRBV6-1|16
ASSERTSGRKNTGELF
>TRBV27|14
ASSLSTSGRAYEQY
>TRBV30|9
AWGSTDTQY
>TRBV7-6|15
ASSPGTSGSFTGELF
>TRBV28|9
ATLAAYEQY
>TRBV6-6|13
ASGDHEAPGYIQY
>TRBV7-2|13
ASSPRGTANEKLF